Listed below are T cell receptor beta chains from one sample, sequenced in a study of T cells in Graves' hyperthyroidism and ophthalmopathy. TCRdb redid the calling of the multiplex PCR reads with MiXCR, one entry per CDR3 protein. The table lists under 600,000 distinct CDR3 sequences, about a sixth of them singletons. Sequenced material: blood. The origin of the receptors is a woman aged 40-49 years with Graves' ophthalmopathy. Each CDR3 is given with its conserved first and last residue. A D gene is named only where the DNA matches it firmly. Clone size is stated in some rows and not others, as once, few, many or a class when expanded.

abundance	v_gene	d_gene	len	j_gene	CDR3nt	CDR3aa
many	TRBV28	.	12	TRBJ2-4	TGTGCCAGCAGGGAGGAGAGGAACATTCAGTACTTC	CASREERNIQYF
few	TRBV4-1	TRBD1	15	TRBJ1-4	TGCGCCAGCAGCCAGCCCGGGACAGCCCTAAGGGAACTGTTTTTT	CASSQPGTALRELFF
many	TRBV27	.	15	TRBJ2-7	TGTGCCAGCAGTACCGGGACATCCTGGGCGAACGAGCAGTACTTC	CASSTGTSWANEQYF
many	TRBV20-1	.	14	TRBJ2-2	TGCAGTGCTAGACCCCGTTGGAACACCGGGGAGCTGTTTTTT	CSARPRWNTGELFF
.	TRBV30	TRBD2	17	TRBJ2-5	TGTGCCTGGAGCTCTGGACTAGCGGGCCTCCACCAAGAGACCCAGTACTTC	CAWSSGLAGLHQETQYF
many	TRBV20-1	TRBD2	15	TRBJ2-1	TGCAGTGCGAGTAGGCGGGGGAGCTCCTACAATGAGCAGTTCTTC	CSASRRGSSYNEQFF
many	TRBV3-1	TRBD2	19	TRBJ2-7	TGTGCCAGCAGCCAAGATTTCCCCCTTAGCGGGGGGCGATCCTACGAGCAGTACTTC	CASSQDFPLSGGRSYEQYF
many	TRBV20-1	TRBD2	17	TRBJ2-7	TGCAGTGCTAGTGGGGTAGCGGGAGGGCCGAGCTCCTACGAGCAGTACTTC	CSASGVAGGPSSYEQYF
.	TRBV5-1	TRBD1	15	TRBJ2-2	TGCGCCAGCACTCCGGGACAGGGTGCCGCCGGGGAGCTGTTTTTT	CASTPGQGAAGELFF
.	TRBV19	.	14	TRBJ1-1	TGTGCCAGTAGTCCGACAGGAGGGGTACTTGAAGCTTTCTTT	CASSPTGGVLEAFF
.	TRBV6-2/TRBV6-3	.	14	TRBJ1-3	TGTGCCAGCAGTAAACAGGGATATGGAAACACCATATATTTT	CASSKQGYGNTIYF
.	TRBV6-1	TRBD2	15	TRBJ2-7	TGTGCCAGCATTCGAGACGGGGGGAGCTCCTACGAGCAGTACTTC	CASIRDGGSSYEQYF
many	TRBV7-8	TRBD2	16	TRBJ2-1	TGTGCCAGCAAGACCAGCGGGAGGATCACCTACAATGAGCAGTTCTTC	CASKTSGRITYNEQFF
many	TRBV20-1	TRBD2	14	TRBJ2-7	TGCAGTGCTAGGAAACCTAGCGGGGGGTACGAGCAGTACTTC	CSARKPSGGYEQYF
few	TRBV24-1	TRBD1	18	TRBJ2-3	TGTGCCACCAGTGATTCCTCTCCGGGACAGGGGTTAACAGATACGCAGTATTTT	CATSDSSPGQGLTDTQYF
many	TRBV6-1	.	16	TRBJ2-7	TGTGCCAGCAGTTCCCCAGTACAGGTAACCTCCTACGAGCAGTACTTC	CASSSPVQVTSYEQYF
.	TRBV4-1	.	14	TRBJ2-5	TGCGCCAGCAGCCAACGGACAGCCCAAGAGACCCGGTACTTC	CASSQRTAQETRYF
many	TRBV30	TRBD2	17	TRBJ2-1	TGTGCCTGGAGTGTACTACTTCGAGCGGGAGGCTACAATGAGCAGTTCTTC	CAWSVLLRAGGYNEQFF
many	TRBV19	.	15	TRBJ1-5	TGTGCCAGTAGTACTCTGGGCCGAGGGGATCAGCCCCAGCATTTT	CASSTLGRGDQPQHF
.	TRBV28	TRBD1	14	TRBJ1-6	TGTGCCAGCAGTGGGACAGGTGCCAATTCACCCCTCCACTTT	CASSGTGANSPLHF
many	TRBV3-1	.	11	TRBJ2-2	TGTGCCAGCAGCCAGAGGGGGGAGCTGTTTTTT	CASSQRGELFF
.	TRBV20-1	.	16	TRBJ2-3	TGCAGTGCCGGTAAAGCTAACCTGTTGGGCACAGATACGCAGTATTTT	CSAGKANLLGTDTQYF
few	TRBV2	TRBD1	15	TRBJ1-5	TGTGCCAGCAGTGGACAGGGGGCGTTAGGTCAGCCCCAGCATTTT	CASSGQGALGQPQHF
many	TRBV30	TRBD2	13	TRBJ2-3	TGTGCCTGGGAGCTAGCGGGCACAGATACGCAGTATTTT	CAWELAGTDTQYF
many	TRBV20-1	.	15	TRBJ2-2	TGCAGTGCTAGATCGTTCACGTCGAACACCGGGGAGCTGTTTTTT	CSARSFTSNTGELFF
few	TRBV3-1	.	19	TRBJ1-2	TGTGCCAGCAGCCAAGCGCAACCGCTACGGGCAGGGGCATCGGGTGGCTACACCTTC	CASSQAQPLRAGASGGYTF
.	TRBV12-3/TRBV12-4	.	14	TRBJ1-1	TGTGCCAGCAGTTTAATGCAGGTGAACACTGAAGCTTTCTTT	CASSLMQVNTEAFF
.	TRBV7-8	TRBD1	15	TRBJ2-1	TGTGCCAGCAGCTTGGCCGGGACAGGGTGGGGTGAGCAGTTCTTC	CASSLAGTGWGEQFF
.	TRBV5-1	.	14	TRBJ2-5	TGCGCCAGCACCACTGGACAGATTCAAGAGACCCAGTACTTC	CASTTGQIQETQYF
many	TRBV11-1	TRBD1	14	TRBJ2-7	TGTGCCAGCAGCTATACCGGGACAGGCTACGAGCAGTACTTC	CASSYTGTGYEQYF
many	TRBV28	.	13	TRBJ2-1	TGTGCCAGCAGTCAGGGGGGAGGAAATGAGCAGTTCTTC	CASSQGGGNEQFF
few	TRBV5-1	.	14	TRBJ2-5	TGCGCCAGCAGCCCGGGACTCCCTATGCAGACCCAGTACTTC	CASSPGLPMQTQYF
many	TRBV28	TRBD1	15	TRBJ2-1	TGTGCCAGCGAGCCCCTGACAGGGGTTGACAATGAGCAGTTCTTC	CASEPLTGVDNEQFF
.	TRBV20-1	.	13	TRBJ2-7	TGCAGTGCTACCGGGGCCACCCTCTACGAGCAGTACTTC	CSATGATLYEQYF
few	TRBV5-1	.	15	TRBJ2-3	TGCGCCAGCAGCTTGGATGTGCCTGGGTGGGATACGCAGTATTTT	CASSLDVPGWDTQYF
many	TRBV12-3/TRBV12-4	.	13	TRBJ2-1	TGTGCCAGCAGTTTAACGACTGGCAATGAGCAGTTCTTC	CASSLTTGNEQFF
few	TRBV27	.	16	TRBJ2-2	TGTGCCAGCAGCCTCTGGGGGACGGGGGACACCGGGGAGCTGTTTTTT	CASSLWGTGDTGELFF
few	TRBV5-5	.	17	TRBJ1-6	TGTGCCAGCAGCTTAATCCCCTCTGGGTCGGGGAATTCACCCCTCCACTTT	CASSLIPSGSGNSPLHF
few	TRBV7-9	.	16	TRBJ2-6	TGTGCCAGCAGCTTCTCGGTGGACTCTGGGGCCAACGTCCTGACTTTC	CASSFSVDSGANVLTF
many	TRBV5-1	.	14	TRBJ2-7	TGCGCCAGCAGCTTGGACCTGTCACCCTACGAGCAGTACTTC	CASSLDLSPYEQYF
many	TRBV2	TRBD2	17	TRBJ2-1	TGTGCCAGCAGCCCTCCTAGCGGGAGGAGCTCCTACAATGAGCAGTTCTTC	CASSPPSGRSSYNEQFF
many	TRBV6-5	.	15	TRBJ2-5	TGTGCCAGCAGCCTAAACCCAGGGAATCAAGAGACCCAGTACTTC	CASSLNPGNQETQYF
.	TRBV7-2	TRBD2	16	TRBJ2-1	TGTGCCAGCAGCTTTACCGGGACTAGCGGGAACAATGAGCAGTTCTTC	CASSFTGTSGNNEQFF
.	TRBV20-1	.	13	TRBJ2-7	TGCAGTGCTAGACGACAAGGGCTCACGGGGCAGTACTTC	CSARRQGLTGQYF